This T cell receptor (beta chain) is drawn from a study of blood T cell repertoires in COVID-19. At the level of the study: Sources were T cells, B-cell-depleted T cells, or PBMCs; the material itself was cDNA or gDNA.

The CDR3 extends over 13 amino acids. Germline assignment: CDR1 SGHAT and CDR2 FQDESV (reference sequence). The V end lost 1 base, the J end lost 1 base, and 4 bases lay between the germline ends. In the original workflow: Reference gene primer amplification in the assay estimated nucleated cell counts. TCRdb's table, derived via immunoSEQ multiplex PCR, lists solely in-frame clones and lacks some. V, J and clone size reflect that table, while D and trimming were determined from the DNA. The sample records roughly 100,000 clones, 81% being singletons. The receptor's source is a man of 80 years or more with acute or convalescent COVID-19. The chain joins TRBV11-1 to TRBJ1-1; D remains unclear. Sequenced: peripheral blood. The CDR3: CASSLGQNTEAFF. CDR3 sequence (DNA): TGTGCCAGCAGCTTAGGGCAGAACACTGAAGCTTTCTTT.